A selection of T cell receptor beta chains follows, all from one sample in a study of blood T cell repertoires in COVID-19. Repertoires were generated with immunoSEQ multiplex PCR, while TCRdb's copy carries only in-frame clones and drops some. The sample consists of approximately 200,000 clones, roughly 81% of them appearing once. The sample comprised peripheral blood. These TCRs come from a middle-aged man with acute or convalescent COVID-19. The CDR3 runs from the conserved cysteine through the conserved F or W. The order of the fields is J gene, D gene, clone size, V gene, CDR3 DNA, CDR3 protein. D genes are given only for firm matches. Clone size is stated in some rows and not others, as once, few, many or a class when expanded.

j_gene: TRBJ2-1; d_gene: TRBD2; abundance: NA; v_gene: TRBV28; CDR3nt: TGTGCCAGCAGTTTGTTGCGGGGGAAGAATGAGCAGTTCTTC; CDR3aa: CASSLLRGKNEQFF
j_gene: TRBJ2-2; d_gene: NA; abundance: NA; v_gene: TRBV20-1; CDR3nt: TGCAGTGCTAGTGATACATCAGGGAACACCGGGGAGCTGTTTTTT; CDR3aa: CSASDTSGNTGELFF
j_gene: TRBJ1-6; d_gene: NA; abundance: few; v_gene: TRBV5-6; CDR3nt: TGTGCCAGCAGCTTGGCCCTCGGGGATTCACCCCTCCACTTT; CDR3aa: CASSLALGDSPLHF
j_gene: TRBJ1-4; d_gene: NA; abundance: NA; v_gene: TRBV9; CDR3nt: TGTGCCAGCAGCGTAGACTCAGGGAGGAATGAAAAACTGTTTTTT; CDR3aa: CASSVDSGRNEKLFF
j_gene: TRBJ2-7; d_gene: NA; abundance: NA; v_gene: TRBV5-6; CDR3nt: TGTGCCAGCAGCTTGGCCAGGGCGGGGAGGTACGAGCAGTACTTC; CDR3aa: CASSLARAGRYEQYF
j_gene: TRBJ2-5; d_gene: TRBD2; abundance: NA; v_gene: TRBV5-6; CDR3nt: TGTGCCAGCAGCTTCACCGGGACTAGCTTGCGAGAGACCCAGTACTTC; CDR3aa: CASSFTGTSLRETQYF
j_gene: TRBJ2-2; d_gene: NA; abundance: NA; v_gene: TRBV30; CDR3nt: TGTGCCTGGGGCGGAGGCGCCGGGGAGCTGTTTTTT; CDR3aa: CAWGGGAGELFF
j_gene: TRBJ1-1; d_gene: TRBD1; abundance: NA; v_gene: TRBV5-4; CDR3nt: TGTGCCAGCAGCTTCCCGGGACAGGGGGCGAACACTGAAGCTTTCTTT; CDR3aa: CASSFPGQGANTEAFF
j_gene: TRBJ1-5; d_gene: TRBD1; abundance: NA; v_gene: TRBV19; CDR3nt: TGTGCCAGTAGTATGGGGACAGGGCTAACCCGCGGACAGCCCCAGCATTTT; CDR3aa: CASSMGTGLTRGQPQHF
j_gene: TRBJ1-1; d_gene: NA; abundance: NA; v_gene: TRBV4-3; CDR3nt: TGCGCCAGCAGCCAAGGACAGGTTTACACTGAAGCTTTCTTT; CDR3aa: CASSQGQVYTEAFF
j_gene: TRBJ1-1; d_gene: NA; abundance: NA; v_gene: TRBV3-1/TRBV3-2; CDR3nt: TGTGCCAGCAGCCAAAGACAAAATGAAGCTTTCTTT; CDR3aa: CASSQRQNEAFF
j_gene: TRBJ2-3; d_gene: NA; abundance: NA; v_gene: TRBV18; CDR3nt: TGTGCCAGCTCACTCCCAGGGGCAGATACGCAGTATTTT; CDR3aa: CASSLPGADTQYF
j_gene: TRBJ2-7; d_gene: TRBD2; abundance: NA; v_gene: TRBV5-4; CDR3nt: TGTGCCAGCAGCTCTAGCGGGGCCAACGAGCAGTACTTC; CDR3aa: CASSSSGANEQYF
j_gene: TRBJ2-2; d_gene: NA; abundance: NA; v_gene: TRBV27; CDR3nt: TGTGCCAGCAGTTCTCCGGGACACCTGACCGGGGAGCTGTTTTTT; CDR3aa: CASSSPGHLTGELFF
j_gene: TRBJ2-1; d_gene: NA; abundance: NA; v_gene: TRBV6-4; CDR3nt: TGTGCCAGCAGTGACTCGTCTCAGAATGAGCAGTTCTTC; CDR3aa: CASSDSSQNEQFF
j_gene: TRBJ1-6; d_gene: NA; abundance: NA; v_gene: TRBV6-1; CDR3nt: TGTGCCAGCAGTGAAGCCTGGGGGGTAACATCACCCCTCCACTTT; CDR3aa: CASSEAWGVTSPLHF
j_gene: TRBJ2-7; d_gene: TRBD1; abundance: NA; v_gene: TRBV5-4; CDR3nt: TGTGCCAGCAGGAGGGACAGGGCCAGCTCCTACGAGCAGTACTTC; CDR3aa: CASRRDRASSYEQYF
j_gene: TRBJ1-2; d_gene: NA; abundance: NA; v_gene: TRBV27; CDR3nt: TGTGCCAGCAGTTCCTCCTGGGCAGATAGCTATGGCTACACCTTC; CDR3aa: CASSSSWADSYGYTF
j_gene: TRBJ1-5; d_gene: NA; abundance: few; v_gene: TRBV3-1/TRBV3-2; CDR3nt: TGTGCCAGCAGCCCTACCCTAATATATACCGATCAGCCCCAGCATTTT; CDR3aa: CASSPTLIYTDQPQHF
j_gene: TRBJ1-2; d_gene: NA; abundance: NA; v_gene: TRBV10-2; CDR3nt: TGCGCCAGCAGTGAGCCTAGGGGTGGCTACACCTTC; CDR3aa: CASSEPRGGYTF
j_gene: TRBJ1-2; d_gene: TRBD1; abundance: NA; v_gene: TRBV5-1; CDR3nt: TGCGCCAGCAGCTGGGGACAGGGAGGCAGCTATGGCTACACCTTC; CDR3aa: CASSWGQGGSYGYTF
j_gene: TRBJ1-2; d_gene: NA; abundance: NA; v_gene: TRBV19; CDR3nt: TGTGCCAGTAGTTCTCCGGGACACTCTAACTATGGCTACACCTTC; CDR3aa: CASSSPGHSNYGYTF
j_gene: TRBJ2-7; d_gene: TRBD1; abundance: NA; v_gene: TRBV7-9; CDR3nt: TGTGCCAGCAGCCCGGGACAGACTATACGATACCAGTACTTC; CDR3aa: CASSPGQTIRYQYF
j_gene: TRBJ1-2; d_gene: TRBD1; abundance: NA; v_gene: TRBV28; CDR3nt: TGTGCCACCTCGGGACAGGCCTATGGCTACACCTTC; CDR3aa: CATSGQAYGYTF
j_gene: TRBJ1-1; d_gene: NA; abundance: NA; v_gene: TRBV30; CDR3nt: TGTGCCTGGCAACAGGGGAACACTGAAGCTTTCTTT; CDR3aa: CAWQQGNTEAFF
j_gene: TRBJ2-1; d_gene: TRBD2; abundance: NA; v_gene: TRBV4-1; CDR3nt: TGCGCCAGCAGCCAAGATAGCGGGGGCCGCCTGGGTGAGCAGTTCTTC; CDR3aa: CASSQDSGGRLGEQFF
j_gene: TRBJ2-1; d_gene: NA; abundance: NA; v_gene: TRBV7-3; CDR3nt: TGTGCCAGCAGCACCCGTCAGGGTGGTGAGCAGTTCTTC; CDR3aa: CASSTRQGGEQFF
j_gene: TRBJ2-7; d_gene: TRBD1; abundance: many; v_gene: TRBV2; CDR3nt: TGTGCCAGTAAGACAGGGGGCCACGAGCAGTACTTC; CDR3aa: CASKTGGHEQYF
j_gene: TRBJ2-3; d_gene: TRBD1; abundance: NA; v_gene: TRBV28; CDR3nt: TGTGCCAGCAGTAGGGTTACAGGGGGCGCAGATACGCAGTATTTT; CDR3aa: CASSRVTGGADTQYF
j_gene: TRBJ2-2; d_gene: TRBD1; abundance: NA; v_gene: TRBV25-1; CDR3nt: TGTGCCAGCAGTGAACAGGGGGCATGGACCGGGGAGCTGTTTTTT; CDR3aa: CASSEQGAWTGELFF
j_gene: TRBJ1-2; d_gene: TRBD1; abundance: NA; v_gene: TRBV6-4; CDR3nt: TGTGCCAGCAGTGACTCGCCCGGGACAGGGTTCTATGGCTACACCTTC; CDR3aa: CASSDSPGTGFYGYTF
j_gene: TRBJ1-1; d_gene: TRBD1; abundance: NA; v_gene: TRBV3-1/TRBV3-2; CDR3nt: TGTGCCAGCAGCCAAGAGTTAGGGACAGGAGAAGCTTTCTTT; CDR3aa: CASSQELGTGEAFF
j_gene: TRBJ2-7; d_gene: TRBD2; abundance: few; v_gene: TRBV4-3; CDR3nt: TGCGCCAGCAGCCAAGATACGGGGGGTGCCTACGAGCAGTACTTC; CDR3aa: CASSQDTGGAYEQYF
j_gene: TRBJ1-5; d_gene: NA; abundance: NA; v_gene: TRBV5-1; CDR3nt: TGCGCCAGCAGCTTGTCAGGGAACAGCAATCAGCCCCAGCATTTT; CDR3aa: CASSLSGNSNQPQHF
j_gene: TRBJ1-2; d_gene: TRBD1; abundance: NA; v_gene: TRBV29-1; CDR3nt: TGCAGCGTTGACCCGACAGGGTCCTATGGCTACACCTTC; CDR3aa: CSVDPTGSYGYTF
j_gene: TRBJ1-4; d_gene: TRBD1; abundance: NA; v_gene: TRBV27; CDR3nt: TGTGCCAGCAGTTTATCCCCCCCAGGGGGCGGGCGAAAACTGTTTTTT; CDR3aa: CASSLSPPGGGRKLFF
j_gene: TRBJ1-6; d_gene: NA; abundance: NA; v_gene: TRBV30; CDR3nt: TGTGCCTGGAGGTCCGATAATTCACCCCTCCACTTT; CDR3aa: CAWRSDNSPLHF
j_gene: TRBJ2-3; d_gene: TRBD2; abundance: NA; v_gene: TRBV5-1; CDR3nt: TGCGCCAGCAGCTTGGGGGCTAGCGGGACAGATACGCAGTATTTT; CDR3aa: CASSLGASGTDTQYF
j_gene: TRBJ1-1; d_gene: TRBD1; abundance: NA; v_gene: TRBV7-6; CDR3nt: TGTGCCAGCAGCAACCGGACAGGAGCCACTGAAGCTTTCTTT; CDR3aa: CASSNRTGATEAFF
j_gene: TRBJ2-6; d_gene: NA; abundance: NA; v_gene: TRBV5-5; CDR3nt: TGTGCCAGCAGCTTGGTGGGACATCCTCGGGGGGCCAACGTCCTGACTTTC; CDR3aa: CASSLVGHPRGANVLTF
j_gene: TRBJ2-3; d_gene: NA; abundance: few; v_gene: TRBV4-3; CDR3nt: TGCGCCAGCAGCCAAGCCGGGGGGCACGGCACAGATACGCAGTATTTT; CDR3aa: CASSQAGGHGTDTQYF
j_gene: TRBJ1-1; d_gene: NA; abundance: NA; v_gene: TRBV19; CDR3nt: TGTGCCAGTATTAGGGGCACTGAAGCTTTCTTT; CDR3aa: CASIRGTEAFF
j_gene: TRBJ1-3; d_gene: TRBD1; abundance: NA; v_gene: TRBV5-1; CDR3nt: TGCGCCAGCAGCTGGGGACAGGGAGGAAACACCATATATTTT; CDR3aa: CASSWGQGGNTIYF
j_gene: TRBJ2-1; d_gene: NA; abundance: NA; v_gene: TRBV5-4; CDR3nt: TGTGCCAGCAGCTTGCTAAATGAGCAGTTCTTC; CDR3aa: CASSLLNEQFF
j_gene: TRBJ1-2; d_gene: NA; abundance: few; v_gene: TRBV4-1; CDR3nt: TGCGCCAGCAGCCAAGATATGAGCGCTAACTATGGCTACACCTTC; CDR3aa: CASSQDMSANYGYTF
j_gene: TRBJ2-3; d_gene: TRBD1; abundance: NA; v_gene: TRBV11-2; CDR3nt: TGTGCCAGCAGCTCCAGGGGGCAGCTCACAGATACGCAGTATTTT; CDR3aa: CASSSRGQLTDTQYF